Listed below are T cell receptor beta chains from one sample, sequenced in a study of control samples from healthy donors and cancer patients. This table comes from immunoSEQ multiplex PCR, and its TCRdb copy is limited to in-frame clones, with some not included. Here the sample spans over 85,000 clones, 88% being singletons. The sequenced sample was PBMCs. The receptors shown here come from a woman aged 60-70 years with lung cancer. Each CDR3 is given with its conserved first and last residue. Each record gives: clone size, J gene, V gene, D gene, CDR3 DNA, CDR3 protein. D genes are given only for firm matches. A row's size may be missing; if present it is once, few, many or a size class.

size: few
J: TRBJ1-1
V: TRBV6-5
D: .
DNA: TGTGCCAGCAAAGAACAGACTTACACTGAAGCTTTCTTT
CDR3: CASKEQTYTEAFF

size: few
J: TRBJ2-7
V: TRBV6-5
D: TRBD1
DNA: TGTGCCAGTGGAACCAGGGGGACCTACGAGCAGTACTTC
CDR3: CASGTRGTYEQYF

size: few
J: TRBJ2-5
V: TRBV6-2/TRBV6-3
D: TRBD2
DNA: TGTGCCAGCAGTTATGGACTAGCGGGGGGGCGAGAGACCCAGTACTTC
CDR3: CASSYGLAGGRETQYF

size: .
J: TRBJ2-7
V: TRBV19
D: .
DNA: TGTGCCAGTAGTAGTGACAGGGGAGGGTTTTACGAGCAGTACTTC
CDR3: CASSSDRGGFYEQYF

size: .
J: TRBJ1-3
V: TRBV5-1
D: .
DNA: TGCGCCAGCAGCTATACAGGGTTCGCTGGAAACACCATATATTTT
CDR3: CASSYTGFAGNTIYF

size: .
J: TRBJ1-4
V: TRBV9
D: TRBD1
DNA: TGTGCCAGCAGCGTTTCTCCAGGGGGTATTAATGAAAAACTGTTTTTT
CDR3: CASSVSPGGINEKLFF

size: .
J: TRBJ2-2
V: TRBV29-1
D: .
DNA: TGCAGCGGTGGACTACACACCGGGGAGCTGTTTTTT
CDR3: CSGGLHTGELFF

size: .
J: TRBJ2-1
V: TRBV4-1
D: TRBD1
DNA: TGCGCCAGCAGCCATGGACAGGGGGGGAATGAGCAGTTCTTC
CDR3: CASSHGQGGNEQFF

size: once
J: TRBJ2-7
V: TRBV18
D: .
DNA: TGTGCCAGCTCACCAGAGGCAGGGCTGTCCTACGAGCAGTACTTC
CDR3: CASSPEAGLSYEQYF

size: .
J: TRBJ1-1
V: TRBV29-1
D: .
DNA: TGCAGCGTTGGAGGGCTCCTTATCGTGAACACTGAAGCTTTCTTT
CDR3: CSVGGLLIVNTEAFF

size: .
J: TRBJ2-1
V: TRBV6-4
D: .
DNA: TGTGCCAGCAGTGACACACCTAGCTCTGAGCAGTTCTTC
CDR3: CASSDTPSSEQFF

size: .
J: TRBJ2-5
V: TRBV27
D: TRBD2
DNA: TGTGCCAGCAGTCCCCAGCGGGGACAGACCCAGTACTTC
CDR3: CASSPQRGQTQYF

size: .
J: TRBJ1-1
V: TRBV5-1
D: .
DNA: TGCGCCAGCAGCTTGGATGGGAGCAGCCGGAACACTGAAGCTTTCTTT
CDR3: CASSLDGSSRNTEAFF

size: once
J: TRBJ2-3
V: TRBV5-1
D: TRBD2
DNA: TGCGCCAGCAGCTGGACTAGCGGGAGTGGTACAGATACGCAGTATTTT
CDR3: CASSWTSGSGTDTQYF

size: .
J: TRBJ1-2
V: TRBV30
D: TRBD1
DNA: TGTGCCTCGAACCCGGGACAGGGAGAGGGCTACACCTTC
CDR3: CASNPGQGEGYTF

size: .
J: TRBJ1-1
V: TRBV6-5
D: TRBD1
DNA: TGTGCCAGCAGCGGACAGGAGAACACTGAAGCTTTCTTT
CDR3: CASSGQENTEAFF

size: .
J: TRBJ1-6
V: TRBV6-5
D: .
DNA: TGTGCAACCGCCCCGGGACCGTATAATTCACCCCTCCACTTT
CDR3: CATAPGPYNSPLHF

size: few
J: TRBJ2-7
V: TRBV10-1
D: .
DNA: TGCGCCAGCAGTGAGTCCGTAGGATGCTACGAGCAGTACTTC
CDR3: CASSESVGCYEQYF

size: .
J: TRBJ1-2
V: TRBV4-1
D: TRBD1
DNA: TGCGCCAGCAGCCAAGTGGGGACAGGAGACTATGGCTACACCTTC
CDR3: CASSQVGTGDYGYTF

size: .
J: TRBJ1-1
V: TRBV3-1/TRBV3-2
D: TRBD1
DNA: TGTGCCAGCAGCCCACCTTTGACAGGGAGCACTGAAGCTTTCTTT
CDR3: CASSPPLTGSTEAFF

size: .
J: TRBJ2-7
V: TRBV5-4
D: .
DNA: TGTGCCAGCAGCTACCTGAGAGCAACAGGGATGTCCTACGAGCAGTACTTC
CDR3: CASSYLRATGMSYEQYF

size: .
J: TRBJ1-2
V: TRBV30
D: .
DNA: TGTGCCTGGAGTGTGAGCTATGGCTACACCTTC
CDR3: CAWSVSYGYTF

size: .
J: TRBJ2-1
V: TRBV18
D: TRBD2
DNA: TGTGCCAGCTTACGAGGGACTAGCGGGAGTCGCTCCTACAATGAGCAGTTCTTC
CDR3: CASLRGTSGSRSYNEQFF

size: .
J: TRBJ1-1
V: TRBV30
D: .
DNA: TGTGCCTGGAATATTGTCCAGGGGAACACTGAAGCTTTCTTT
CDR3: CAWNIVQGNTEAFF

size: few
J: TRBJ1-2
V: TRBV18
D: .
DNA: TGTGCCAGCTCACCAACGGAACACGGGGGCTACACCTTC
CDR3: CASSPTEHGGYTF

size: .
J: TRBJ2-2
V: TRBV27
D: .
DNA: TGTGCCAGCAGTTTAAGTCCCGGGCCCGGGGAGCTGTTTTTT
CDR3: CASSLSPGPGELFF

size: .
J: TRBJ1-1
V: TRBV6-6
D: .
DNA: TGTGCCAGCAGTAACATGGGTGACACTGAAGCTTTCTTT
CDR3: CASSNMGDTEAFF

size: .
J: TRBJ2-7
V: TRBV10-1
D: .
DNA: TGCGCCAGCAGGGACACTCAGACCCTCTACGAGCAGTACTTC
CDR3: CASRDTQTLYEQYF

size: .
J: TRBJ1-1
V: TRBV19
D: TRBD1
DNA: TGTGCCAGTAGTATCTCGGACAGGGCCCAAGCTTTCTTT
CDR3: CASSISDRAQAFF

size: once
J: TRBJ1-2
V: TRBV18
D: TRBD1
DNA: TGTGCCAGCTCACCCTTCGGACAGGGGGAAAATGGCTACACCTTC
CDR3: CASSPFGQGENGYTF

size: .
J: TRBJ1-3
V: TRBV7-9
D: .
DNA: TGTGCCAGCAGCTTAGTAGTTGGGGACACCATATATTTT
CDR3: CASSLVVGDTIYF

size: .
J: TRBJ2-7
V: TRBV18
D: .
DNA: TGTGCCAGCTCACCACCGGGTTTGGCGGGGCAGACTCATCTGTACTTC
CDR3: CASSPPGLAGQTHLYF

size: once
J: TRBJ2-1
V: TRBV5-1
D: TRBD2
DNA: TGCGCCAGCAGCTTCGGGGCGGGAGGGCCCAGTGAGCAGTTCTTC
CDR3: CASSFGAGGPSEQFF

size: .
J: TRBJ1-1
V: TRBV2
D: .
DNA: TGTGCCAGCGCGCTTTCTAGAGAATCGAACACTGAAGCTTTCTTT
CDR3: CASALSRESNTEAFF

size: .
J: TRBJ1-1
V: TRBV12-3/TRBV12-4
D: .
DNA: TGTGCCAGCACTCCGACAGGGAACACTGAAGCTTTCTTT
CDR3: CASTPTGNTEAFF

size: .
J: TRBJ1-1
V: TRBV5-8
D: .
DNA: TGTGCCAGCAGCTCTAGGTACACTGAAGCTTTCTTT
CDR3: CASSSRYTEAFF

size: .
J: TRBJ2-2
V: TRBV5-1
D: .
DNA: TGCGCCAGCAGCTTGGGGGGAAGGACAGACAACACCGGGGAGCTGTTTTTT
CDR3: CASSLGGRTDNTGELFF

size: .
J: TRBJ1-5
V: TRBV21-1
D: .
DNA: TGTGCCAGCAGCATGACACCGACCGGCAATCAGCCCCAGCATTTT
CDR3: CASSMTPTGNQPQHF

size: .
J: TRBJ1-4
V: TRBV7-2
D: .
DNA: TGTGCCAGCAGCTTCCAGGACAGTCTTAATGAAAAACTGTTTTTT
CDR3: CASSFQDSLNEKLFF

size: .
J: TRBJ2-5
V: TRBV3-1/TRBV3-2
D: .
DNA: TGTGCCAGCAGCCAAGAAGGTGCGATCCCGGGCGGGACCCAGTACTTC
CDR3: CASSQEGAIPGGTQYF

size: .
J: TRBJ2-7
V: TRBV15
D: .
DNA: TGTGCCACCAGCAGAGGCTCCTACGAGCAGTACTTC
CDR3: CATSRGSYEQYF

size: .
J: TRBJ2-2
V: TRBV7-3
D: .
DNA: TGTGCCAGCAGCTATCAGGGGAACACCGGGGAGCTGTTTTTT
CDR3: CASSYQGNTGELFF

size: .
J: TRBJ2-1
V: TRBV24-1
D: TRBD1
DNA: TGTGCCACGGGACAGTATCCCAATGAGCAGTTCTTC
CDR3: CATGQYPNEQFF

size: .
J: TRBJ2-3
V: TRBV7-3
D: TRBD2
DNA: TGTGCCAGCAGCGCAGCCGGGACTAGCGGGAGTGCAGATACGCAGTATTTT
CDR3: CASSAAGTSGSADTQYF

size: .
J: TRBJ1-1
V: TRBV7-9
D: .
DNA: TGTGCCAGCAGCCCGGGGGTCGCGAACACTGAAGCTTTCTTT
CDR3: CASSPGVANTEAFF

size: .
J: TRBJ2-1
V: TRBV27
D: TRBD2
DNA: TGTGCCAGCAGTTTATCGGGAGGGCCCTACAATGAGCAGTTCTTC
CDR3: CASSLSGGPYNEQFF